This entry concerns a single T cell receptor (beta chain). V lost 4 bases and J lost 4; bases outside the gene matches: 20. There are 20 residues in the CDR3. CDR1 and CDR2 (germline): LNHDA, SQIVND (reference sequence). The data belong to a study of Ad26.COV2.S vaccination and SARS-CoV-2 variants. Treatment: some 19 received Ad26.COV2.S at low or high dose, single or two shots; 5 received placebo; per-sample allocation not given. Samples came from day 63 after the first vaccine or placebo injection. Libraries were prepared by immunoSEQ multiplex PCR; TCRdb keeps only in-frame clonotypes and omits some of them. The sample has around 300,000 clones, under 90% seen once.

The sequencing here drew on peripheral blood, taken in a trial of Ad26.COV2.S vaccine versus placebo. This rearrangement joins TRBV19 to TRBJ2-1; 9 bases are a match to TRBD1. The sequence was obtained from a person between 18 and 65 years old who received the Ad26.COV2.S COVID-19 vaccine or a placebo. CDR3 bases: TGTGCCAGTAGTAACCCCCGGGGACAGGGTGGTAGTCTGGGGTACAATGAGCAGTTCTTC. This codes for CASSNPRGQGGSLGYNEQFF.